This T cell receptor (beta chain) was documented in a study of blood T cell repertoires in COVID-19 (dated by TCRdb to 2020 to 2021). For context, the study as a whole: Samples from collaborators originated in the United States, Italy and Spain and spanned both the acute and convalescent phases of COVID-19. The material from the prospective study consisted of cDNA or gDNA derived from T cells, B-cell-depleted T cells, or PBMCs. The dataset comprised deeply sampled blood TCRbeta repertoires from subjects exposed to, actively infected with, or recovered from COVID-19. A freely available public database, intended as a resource for researchers studying the immune response to SARS-CoV-2, is where the repertoires were released. The samples were drawn from the first 160 participants of the ongoing ImmuneRACE study and from more than 1,000 subjects provided by 6 global collaborators. The sample metadata nearly always contained a de-identified subject ID, COVID-19 status, age in years and sex. HLA class I and class II types, where available, came from metadata supplied by the sample provider rather than from assay-based typing.

Here V drops 1 base and J drops 2 bases, and the junction holds 7 bases not matched to any gene. Its CDR3 holds 15 amino acids, cysteine through phenylalanine. CDR3 DNA only is kept here, 45 bases in frame from base 1. In the germline V gene, CDR1 corresponds to SQVTM and CDR2 to ANQGSEA. The immunoSEQ Assay, a bias-controlled multiplex PCR, was used to amplify TCRbeta CDR3 regions from genomic DNA. The authors processed their data as follows. The number of nucleated cells in each sample was estimated by amplification of reference gene primers within the assay. To quantify the absolute abundance of each unique TCRbeta CDR3 rearrangement, sequence reads were collapsed and filtered. Productive Simpson clonality was computed per sample as the square root of Simpson's diversity index over productive rearrangements. Drawn from immuneACCESS, this table holds only the in-frame rearrangements with V and J called that TCRdb kept. Clones are partly lost; checked studies trace under half to an unresolved V gene and leave the rest unexplained. Clonal size and the V and J genes are those of that table, whereas D and trimming came from the DNA. A total of fewer than 250,000 clones appear in this sample, approximately 86% of them only once. Of the sample, 14% to 15% is held by the ten largest clones.

For this clone: Its recognized antigen is unknown. It has no much larger one-base neighbor in the sample; base qualities were not kept.

Participants in the prospective study were enrolled through a virtual design, were aged 18 to 89 years, and lived in approximately 25 United States geographic areas. In the prospective study, participants were assigned to cohorts based on the clinical history participants reported in a screening survey and a study questionnaire. In the prospective study, mobile phlebotomists collected whole blood, serum and a nasopharyngeal or oropharyngeal swab from each participant. Participants in the prospective study had the option to provide additional blood draws and questionnaires over a roughly 2-month period. Prospective study blood samples were shipped either frozen or at room temperature before DNA extraction. Paper-wide results and their limitations: Clinical and demographic metadata were provided uncurated, with the amount varying by source and participant.

The material sequenced was PBMCs or T cells enriched from blood (not recorded which). The sequence is built from TRBV29-1 and TRBJ2-5, with 7 bases aligning to TRBD1. This clonotype was obtained from a woman in her forties or fifties with acute COVID-19. CDR3 protein: CSVEGVDRTQETQYF. DNA sequence: TGCAGCGTTGAAGGGGTGGACAGGACTCAAGAGACCCAGTACTTC.